This TCR beta chain was recorded in a study of T cells in Graves' hyperthyroidism and ophthalmopathy. There are 14 residues in the CDR3. The germline V gene has CDR1 SGHTA and CDR2 FQGNSA. Trimming removed 1 base at V and 4 bases at J, with 9 bases between. This clonotype has ten or more counts. The investigators amplified TCR beta CDR3 regions from RNA transcripts. Initially, a first-round RT-PCR of the TCR CDR3 employed the HTBI primer set. One entry per CDR3 protein, called by TCRdb with MiXCR from the multiplex PCR reads. Seen here are a few hundred thousand distinct CDR3 sequences, approximately 14% observed once, and the top ten hold 5.3%.

The clonotype was recovered from a woman aged 18-35 years with Graves' hyperthyroidism. The sequenced sample was blood. The chain carries TRBV7-2 and TRBJ2-3; no firm D call. CDR3 residues: CASSLDAPPDTQYF. The CDR3 DNA is TGTGCCAGCAGCTTAGACGCGCCCCCAGATACGCAGTATTTT.